This T cell receptor beta chain came from a study of post-analysis software for immune sequencing data. Study-level information: Both relapsing-remitting and secondary progressive multiple sclerosis featured among the disease courses, as did progressive-relapsing multiple sclerosis. The study's findings and limits: The authors found that F measure strongly co-clustered same-batch samples.

In its sample, this clonotype was seen a few times. Its cognate antigen is unknown. The authors incorporated unique molecular identifiers into the TCR beta cDNA libraries. Some 500,000 cDNA molecules were obtained from 1 to 10 million T cells. TCRdb reprocessed the PCR reads via MiXCR and lists one record per CDR3 protein. The data show hundreds of thousands of distinct CDR3 sequences, roughly 30% seen once. Sequencing input: blood. The TCR was taken from a girl aged 10-17 years with multiple sclerosis.

CDR3 sequence: CSARGTPGTDNYEQYF. For the CDR3, the DNA is TGCAGTGCTAGAGGGACTCCCGGGACTGACAACTACGAGCAGTACTTC. The chain couples TRBV20-1 to TRBJ2-7, with D tentatively TRBD2 (6 bases). CDR1 and CDR2 from the germline V gene are DFQATT and SNEGSKA (reference sequence). The CDR3 is made up of 16 amino acids. The germline V and J ends were trimmed by 1 base and 3 bases, with 19 bases remaining between them.